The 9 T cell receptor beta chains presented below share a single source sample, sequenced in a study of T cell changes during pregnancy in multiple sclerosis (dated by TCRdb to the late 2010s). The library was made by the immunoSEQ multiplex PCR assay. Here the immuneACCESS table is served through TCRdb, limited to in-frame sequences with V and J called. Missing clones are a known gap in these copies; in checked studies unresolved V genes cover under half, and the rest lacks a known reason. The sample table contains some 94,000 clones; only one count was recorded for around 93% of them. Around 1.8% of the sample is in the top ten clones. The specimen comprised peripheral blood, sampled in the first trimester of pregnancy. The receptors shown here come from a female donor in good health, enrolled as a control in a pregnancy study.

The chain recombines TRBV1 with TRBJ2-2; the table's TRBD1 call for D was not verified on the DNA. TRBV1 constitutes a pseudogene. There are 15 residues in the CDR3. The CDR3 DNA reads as TGCACCAGCAGCCAAGGGACAGGGGCTACCGGGGAGCTGTTTTTT. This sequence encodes CTSSQGTGATGELFF.

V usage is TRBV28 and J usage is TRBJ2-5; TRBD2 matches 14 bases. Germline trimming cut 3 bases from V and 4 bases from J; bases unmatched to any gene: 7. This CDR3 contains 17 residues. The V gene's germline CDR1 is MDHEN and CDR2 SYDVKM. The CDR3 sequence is CASSFPTSGGALETQYF. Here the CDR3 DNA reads TGTGCCAGCAGTTTCCCGACTAGCGGGGGGGCTCTAGAGACCCAGTACTTC.

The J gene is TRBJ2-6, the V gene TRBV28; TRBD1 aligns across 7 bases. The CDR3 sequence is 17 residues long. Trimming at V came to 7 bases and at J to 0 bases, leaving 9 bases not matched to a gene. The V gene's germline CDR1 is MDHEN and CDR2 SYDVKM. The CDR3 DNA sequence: TGTGCCAGCACCTTAGGGGGCAGCCACTCTGGGGCCAACGTCCTGACTTTC. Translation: CASTLGGSHSGANVLTF. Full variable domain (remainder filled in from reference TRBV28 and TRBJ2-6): DVKVTQSSRYLVKRTGEKVFLECVQDMDHENMFWYRQDPGLGLRLIYFSYDVKMKEKGDIPEGYSVSREKKERFSLILESASTNQTSMYLCASTLGGSHSGANVLTFGAGSRLTVL.

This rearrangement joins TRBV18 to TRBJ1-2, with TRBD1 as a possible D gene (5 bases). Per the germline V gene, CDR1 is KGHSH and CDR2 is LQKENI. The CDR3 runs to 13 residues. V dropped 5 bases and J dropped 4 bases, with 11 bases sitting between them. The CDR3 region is CASSSSGSYGYTF. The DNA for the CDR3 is TGTGCCAGCTCATCTTCAGGGTCCTATGGCTACACCTTC.

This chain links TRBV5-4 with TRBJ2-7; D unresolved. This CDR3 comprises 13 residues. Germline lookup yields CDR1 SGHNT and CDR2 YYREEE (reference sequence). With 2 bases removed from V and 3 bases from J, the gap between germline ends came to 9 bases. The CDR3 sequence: CASSLDRSYEQYF. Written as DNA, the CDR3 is TGTGCCAGCAGCTTAGACCGGAGCTACGAGCAGTACTTC.

CDR3 nucleotide sequence: TGTGCCAGCACTCGGGGACAGGCTTCCTACGAGCAGTACTTC. As protein: CASTRGQASYEQYF. This chain joins TRBV2 and TRBJ2-7; TRBD1 matches 8 bases. Germline V gives CDR1 SNHLY, CDR2 FYNNEI. V shed 7 bases and J 1 base; nucleotides not matched to a gene: 6. The CDR3 is 14 residues long.

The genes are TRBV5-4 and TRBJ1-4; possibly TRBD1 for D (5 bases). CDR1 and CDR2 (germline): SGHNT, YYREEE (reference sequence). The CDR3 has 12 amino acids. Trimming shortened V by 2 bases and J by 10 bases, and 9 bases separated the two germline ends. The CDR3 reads CASSFEDRKLFF. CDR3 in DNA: TGTGCCAGCAGCTTCGAAGACAGAAAACTGTTTTTT.

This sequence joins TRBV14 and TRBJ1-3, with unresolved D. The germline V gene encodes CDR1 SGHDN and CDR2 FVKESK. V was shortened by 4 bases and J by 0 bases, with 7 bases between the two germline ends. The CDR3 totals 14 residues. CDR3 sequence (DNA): TGTGCCAGCAGCCTGGGGAGCTCTGGAAACACCATATATTTT. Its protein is CASSLGSSGNTIYF.

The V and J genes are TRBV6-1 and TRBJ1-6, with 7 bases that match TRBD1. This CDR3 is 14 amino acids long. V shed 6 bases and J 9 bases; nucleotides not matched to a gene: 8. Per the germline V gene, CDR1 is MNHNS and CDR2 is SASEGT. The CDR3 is CASRQTGDSSPLHF. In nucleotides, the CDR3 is TGTGCCAGCAGACAAACAGGGGACAGTTCACCCCTCCACTTT.